This T cell receptor beta chain was retrieved from a study of blood T cell repertoires in COVID-19. In the study overall: Whether acute or convalescent, the COVID-19 samples came from the United States, Italy and Spain. From T cells, B-cell-depleted T cells, or PBMCs came the material, which was cDNA or gDNA.

TCRdb's table, derived via immunoSEQ multiplex PCR, lists solely in-frame clones and lacks some. Of around 160,000 clones in the sample, approximately 79% were seen once. The table lists this clone with a count of one. Losses at the gene ends were 4 bases for V and 0 bases for J; bases not matched to a gene: 14. Germline V gene lookup returns CDR1 LNHNV and CDR2 YYDKDF (reference sequence). This CDR3 region has 20 residues. The sequence came from a woman aged 80 or over with acute or convalescent COVID-19. Sequencing was carried out using peripheral blood. The V gene is TRBV15, the J gene TRBJ2-3; the match to TRBD2 covers 12 bases. CDR3: CATSINGLAGGKESTDTQYF. As DNA, the CDR3 is TGTGCCACCAGCATAAATGGGCTAGCGGGGGGGAAGGAAAGCACAGATACGCAGTATTTT.